This entry features one T cell receptor (beta chain) sequence. In its sample, this clonotype was seen many times. Its antigen is still unknown. No qualities accompany the bases; no much larger clone lies one base away. Naive CD8 T cell libraries were made from about 20,000 to 1,000,000 sorted cells using 10%, 30% or 50% of purified RNA. On a BD FACSAria II, naive CD8 T cells were FACS-sorted as CD8+CD4-CCR7+CD45RA+ and collected into RLT Plus buffer. To test detection sensitivity, Jurkat RNA equivalent to more than 8 TCR copies was spiked into samples of roughly 18,000-1,000,000 naive CD8 T cells. Enrichment of CD8 T cells was performed with RosetteSep CD8+ T Cell Enrichment Cocktail and Ficoll-Paque, after which ACK red cell lysis was carried out. The data were taken from a study of molecular identifiers for immune sequencing clone quantification (dated by TCRdb to the late 2010s). Background for the entire study: For a replicate experiment, RNA from around 20,000 or 100,000 naive CD8 T cells was divided into five aliquots, of which four were sequenced. CD8 T cells were used in a methods study to benchmark molecular-identifier clustering-based TCR repertoire sequencing (MIDCIRS) and TCR RNA copy counting.

The germline V gene (reference sequence) yields PRHDT for CDR1 and FYEKMQ for CDR2. The CDR3 spans 13 residues, from the cysteine through the phenylalanine. Left in the record is the CDR3 DNA by itself, 39 bases read in frame from the first base. V lost 3 bases and J lost 5 bases; the stretch between them is 10 bases long. The library was prepared using PCR. The sequencing machine was an Illumina HiSeq 4000. Bulk TCR libraries were made following a previously described method, with the TCR primers given in Table S5. The Qiagen AllPrep DNA/RNA kit was used to purify total RNA. Before analysis, reads from multiple sequencing runs of one library were combined. As for the authors' bioinformatics: Reads were retained only if their TCR constant sequence matched exactly, and those retained reads were trimmed to 150 nt and grouped according to their 12-nt molecular barcodes. Reads inside each barcode group were sub-clustered using a 15% Levenshtein threshold, and a quality-weighted consensus sequence was constructed for each RNA molecule. Non-functional sequences were removed, as were lower-count sequences one edit away from another. Barcode sub-clusters with fewer than 20% of the maximum read count were removed, based on fitting two negative binomial distributions. The raw public data were reprocessed by TCRdb itself: fastp quality trimming at Q25, MiXCR clonotype calling, in-frame beta chains only. Duplicate CDR3 protein sequences are folded into a single record with the most common DNA and genes. Clone size and V and J calls follow TCRdb, not the original study. For this sample there are 60,000 to 70,000 distinct CDR3 sequences; about a fifth appear just once. The ten top clones hold approximately 1.5% of the sample.

What the authors observed across the whole study: Naive libraries contained spiked-in Jurkat TCR RNA (10 copies' worth), which is not part of the donor repertoire. A single cell's worth of spiked-in Jurkat TCR RNA was reported detectable even among under 1.3 million naive CD8 T cells. Modeling estimated roughly 3 recovered TCR RNA copies per cell, compared with about 10 by digital PCR, which implies 30% to 35% capture efficiency. The sizes of highly expanded clones could end up underestimated when identical TCR molecules share a barcode. Clones above 20 RNA copies held over 98% of molecules in CMV-specific effector cells but under 1% in naive cells. Without barcode sub-clustering, chimeric consensus sequences inflated TCR diversity; chimeras reached as high as 47%.

Recombination connected TRBV13 to TRBJ2-5; a weak D assignment points to TRBD2 (5 bases agree). Material: naive CD8+ T cells from blood, with Jurkat cell RNA spiked in. The sample's cell subset or site, from its label and the paper: FACS-sorted CD8+CD4-CCR7+CD45RA+ naive T cells. The receptor was derived from a human donor in good health. Some libraries in this study had Jurkat cell RNA spiked in. The DNA reads TGTGCCAGCAGCTTCCGGGAAGCGGAGACCCAGTACTTC. This encodes CASSFREAETQYF.